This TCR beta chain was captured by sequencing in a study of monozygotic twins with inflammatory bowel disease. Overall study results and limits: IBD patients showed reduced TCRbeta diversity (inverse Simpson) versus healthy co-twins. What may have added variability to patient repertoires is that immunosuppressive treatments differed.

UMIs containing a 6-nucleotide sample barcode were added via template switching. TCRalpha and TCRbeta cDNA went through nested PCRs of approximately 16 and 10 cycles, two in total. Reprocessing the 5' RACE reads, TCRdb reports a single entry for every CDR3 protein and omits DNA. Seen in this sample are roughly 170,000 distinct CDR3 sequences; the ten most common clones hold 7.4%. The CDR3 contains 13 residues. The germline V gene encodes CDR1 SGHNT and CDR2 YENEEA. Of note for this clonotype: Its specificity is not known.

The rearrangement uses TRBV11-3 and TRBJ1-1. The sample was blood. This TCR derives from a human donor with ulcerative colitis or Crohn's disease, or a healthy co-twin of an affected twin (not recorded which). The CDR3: CASSFSGGTEAFF. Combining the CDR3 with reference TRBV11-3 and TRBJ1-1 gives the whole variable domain EAGVVQSPRYKIIEKKQPVAFWCNPISGHNTLYWYLQNLGQGPELLIRYENEEAVDDSQLPKDRFSAERLKGVDSTLKIQPAELGDSAVYLCASSFSGGTEAFFGQGTRLTVV.